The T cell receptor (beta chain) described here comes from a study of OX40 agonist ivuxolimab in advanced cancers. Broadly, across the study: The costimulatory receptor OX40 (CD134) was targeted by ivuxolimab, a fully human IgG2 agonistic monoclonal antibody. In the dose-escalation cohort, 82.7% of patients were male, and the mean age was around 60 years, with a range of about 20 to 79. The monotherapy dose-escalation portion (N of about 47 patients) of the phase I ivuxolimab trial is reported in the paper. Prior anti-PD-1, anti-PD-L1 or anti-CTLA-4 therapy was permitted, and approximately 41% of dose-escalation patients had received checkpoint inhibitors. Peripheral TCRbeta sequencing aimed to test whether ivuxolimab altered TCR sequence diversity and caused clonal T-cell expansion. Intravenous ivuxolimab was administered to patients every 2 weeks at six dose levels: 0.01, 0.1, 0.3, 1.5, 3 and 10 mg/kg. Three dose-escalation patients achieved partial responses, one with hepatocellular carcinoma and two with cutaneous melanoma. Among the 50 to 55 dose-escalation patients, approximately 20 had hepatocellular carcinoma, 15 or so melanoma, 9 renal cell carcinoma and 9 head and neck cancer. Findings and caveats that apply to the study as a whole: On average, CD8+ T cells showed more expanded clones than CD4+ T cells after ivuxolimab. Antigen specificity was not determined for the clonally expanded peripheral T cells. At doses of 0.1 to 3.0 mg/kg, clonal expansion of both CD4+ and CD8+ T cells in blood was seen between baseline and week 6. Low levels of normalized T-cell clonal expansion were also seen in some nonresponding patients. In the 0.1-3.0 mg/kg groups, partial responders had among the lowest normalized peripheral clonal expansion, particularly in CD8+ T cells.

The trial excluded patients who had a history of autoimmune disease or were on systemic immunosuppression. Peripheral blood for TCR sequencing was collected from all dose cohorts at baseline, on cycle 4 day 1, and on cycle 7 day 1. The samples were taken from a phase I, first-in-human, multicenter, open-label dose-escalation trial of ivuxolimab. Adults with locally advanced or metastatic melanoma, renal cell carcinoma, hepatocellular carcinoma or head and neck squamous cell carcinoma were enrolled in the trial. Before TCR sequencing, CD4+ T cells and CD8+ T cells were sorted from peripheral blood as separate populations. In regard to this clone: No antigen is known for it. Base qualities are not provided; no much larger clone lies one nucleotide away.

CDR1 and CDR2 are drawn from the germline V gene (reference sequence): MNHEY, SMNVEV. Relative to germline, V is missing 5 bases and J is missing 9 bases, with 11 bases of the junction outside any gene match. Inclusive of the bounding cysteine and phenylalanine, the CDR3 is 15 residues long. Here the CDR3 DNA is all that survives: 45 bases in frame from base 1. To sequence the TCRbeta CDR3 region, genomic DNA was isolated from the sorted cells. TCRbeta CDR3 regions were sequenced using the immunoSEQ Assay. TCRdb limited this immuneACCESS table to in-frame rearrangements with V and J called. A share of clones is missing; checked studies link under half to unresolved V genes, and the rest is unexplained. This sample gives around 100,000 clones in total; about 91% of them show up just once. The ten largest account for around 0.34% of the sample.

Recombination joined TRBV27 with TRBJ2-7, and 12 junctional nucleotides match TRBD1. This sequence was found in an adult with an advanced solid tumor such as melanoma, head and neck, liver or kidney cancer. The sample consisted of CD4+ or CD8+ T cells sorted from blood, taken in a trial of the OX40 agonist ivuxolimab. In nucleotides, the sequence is TGTGCCAGCAGTCCCCCGGGACAGGGGGCAAGGCGGCAGTACTTC. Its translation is CASSPPGQGARRQYF.